A selection of T cell receptor beta chains follows, all from one sample in a study of T cell responses to AZD1222 COVID-19 vaccine. The table came from immunoSEQ multiplex PCR; TCRdb's copy has only in-frame clones and leaves some out. The sample consists of some 170,000 clones, approximately 90% of them appearing once. The specimen was peripheral blood, collected 28 days after the second AZD1222 dose. Receptor source: an adult who received the AZD1222 COVID-19 vaccine. Each CDR3 is given with its conserved first and last residue. D genes are given only for firm matches. Size is stated for part of the rows, as once, few or many counts, or as a class when the clone is expanded.

CDR3: CASSAGGATEAFF
DNA: TGCGCCAGCAGTGCTGGGGGGGCCACTGAAGCTTTCTTT
J: TRBJ1-1
V: TRBV10-1
size: NA
D: NA

CDR3: CASSLGASGGYQETQYF
DNA: TGTGCCAGCAGCTTAGGAGCTAGCGGGGGATACCAAGAGACCCAGTACTTC
J: TRBJ2-5
V: TRBV11-3
size: NA
D: TRBD2

CDR3: CASSPRSSGNTIYF
DNA: TGTGCCAGTAGTCCTCGTAGCTCTGGAAACACCATATATTTT
J: TRBJ1-3
V: TRBV19
size: once
D: NA

CDR3: CASSRHKDQPQHF
DNA: TGTGCCAGCTCCCGACATAAAGATCAGCCCCAGCATTTT
J: TRBJ1-5
V: TRBV18
size: NA
D: NA

CDR3: CASSITGRHNQPQHF
DNA: TGTGCCAGTAGTATCACCGGACGGCATAATCAGCCCCAGCATTTT
J: TRBJ1-5
V: TRBV19
size: NA
D: NA

CDR3: CASSQEKRPSYGYTF
DNA: TGTGCCAGCAGCCAAGAGAAAAGACCCTCCTATGGCTACACCTTC
J: TRBJ1-2
V: TRBV3-1/TRBV3-2
size: NA
D: NA

CDR3: CASSPLRGQRDSLNTQYF
DNA: TGTGCCAGCAGCCCACTCAGGGGACAAAGGGACAGCCTAAATACGCAGTATTTT
J: TRBJ2-3
V: TRBV7-6
size: NA
D: TRBD1

CDR3: CASRPSGWDTGELFF
DNA: TGTGCCAGCAGACCTAGCGGATGGGACACCGGGGAGCTGTTTTTT
J: TRBJ2-2
V: TRBV6-5
size: NA
D: TRBD2

CDR3: CASSKGGLNTEAFF
DNA: TGTGCCAGCAGCAAGGGCGGGTTGAACACTGAAGCTTTCTTT
J: TRBJ1-1
V: TRBV11-3
size: NA
D: NA

CDR3: CASSKGTSNQPQHF
DNA: TGTGCCAGTAGTAAGGGCACCAGCAATCAGCCCCAGCATTTT
J: TRBJ1-5
V: TRBV19
size: NA
D: NA

CDR3: CSASDGTSGNTIYF
DNA: TGCAGTGCTAGTGACGGAACCTCTGGAAACACCATATATTTT
J: TRBJ1-3
V: TRBV20-1
size: NA
D: NA

CDR3: CASSLVSQNSPLHF
DNA: TGTGCCAGCAGCTTAGTGAGCCAGAATTCACCCCTCCACTTT
J: TRBJ1-6
V: TRBV7-2
size: few
D: NA

CDR3: CATSDATKHYGYTF
DNA: TGTGCCACCAGTGACGCGACAAAGCACTATGGCTACACCTTC
J: TRBJ1-2
V: TRBV24-1
size: NA
D: NA

CDR3: CASSRSYEQYF
DNA: TGTGCCAGCAGCCGCTCCTACGAGCAGTACTTC
J: TRBJ2-7
V: TRBV3-1/TRBV3-2
size: NA
D: NA

CDR3: CASSRDRENTEAFF
DNA: TGTGCCAGCAGCCGGGACAGGGAGAACACTGAAGCTTTCTTT
J: TRBJ1-1
V: TRBV5-5
size: NA
D: TRBD1

CDR3: CASSLRDSTYGYTF
DNA: TGCGCCAGCAGCCTTCGGGACAGTACATATGGCTACACCTTC
J: TRBJ1-2
V: TRBV5-1
size: NA
D: TRBD1

CDR3: CASSRTNKVGTEAFF
DNA: TGTGCCAGCAGTCGAACCAACAAAGTCGGGACTGAAGCTTTCTTT
J: TRBJ1-1
V: TRBV6-5
size: once
D: NA

CDR3: CASRSGSGNTIYF
DNA: TGTGCCAGCAGGTCGGGGTCTGGAAACACCATATATTTT
J: TRBJ1-3
V: TRBV12-3/TRBV12-4
size: NA
D: NA

CDR3: CASSGDRGFSGYSPLHF
DNA: TGTGCCAGCAGCGGGGACAGGGGGTTCTCGGGGTATTCACCCCTCCACTTT
J: TRBJ1-6
V: TRBV9
size: NA
D: TRBD1

CDR3: CASNGQPNTEAFF
DNA: TGTGCCAGCAACGGACAGCCGAACACTGAAGCTTTCTTT
J: TRBJ1-1
V: TRBV16
size: few
D: NA

CDR3: CASSLEGGAGNTIYF
DNA: TGTGCCAGCAGCTTAGAAGGTGGTGCTGGAAACACCATATATTTT
J: TRBJ1-3
V: TRBV7-9
size: NA
D: NA

CDR3: CASSRQVSSYEQYF
DNA: TGTGCCAGTAGTAGGCAGGTTAGCTCCTACGAGCAGTACTTC
J: TRBJ2-7
V: TRBV19
size: NA
D: NA

CDR3: CASSPGPRGRYGYTF
DNA: TGTGCCAGCAGCCCGGGCCCTCGTGGACGGTATGGCTACACCTTC
J: TRBJ1-2
V: TRBV5-8
size: NA
D: NA

CDR3: CASGTSGGSLADTQYF
DNA: TGCGCCAGCGGGACTAGCGGGGGGTCACTCGCGGATACGCAGTATTTT
J: TRBJ2-3
V: TRBV10-2
size: NA
D: TRBD2

CDR3: CAISESGSNQPQHF
DNA: TGTGCCATCAGTGAGTCGGGCAGCAATCAGCCCCAGCATTTT
J: TRBJ1-5
V: TRBV10-3
size: NA
D: NA